Sequencing of this T cell receptor beta chain was carried out in a study of cytomegalovirus exposure and HLA in healthy donors. The CDR3 consists of 13 residues. Looked up from germline, CDR1 is SGHTA and CDR2 is FQGTGA. V lost 0 bases, J lost 12 bases, and 14 bases lay in between. Primers: 60 Vbeta forward and 13 Jbeta reverse. Clones were sequenced by immunoSEQ multiplex PCR, and TCRdb holds only the in-frame ones, with some missing. The sample records 95,000 to 100,000 clones, 76% being singletons. J is TRBJ1-2 and V is TRBV7-3, with a possible D match to TRBD1 (5 bases). Sequences were obtained from PBMCs. The sequence derives from a man aged 35 to 55 in good health and CMV-seronegative. The CDR3 nucleotides are TGTGCCAGCAGCTTAACGGAGGCGGGGGATCACACCTTC. This gives the protein CASSLTEAGDHTF.